One sample yielded the 10 T cell receptor beta chains listed below, sequenced in a study of Tregs in tolerant kidney transplant recipients. Profiled with immunoSEQ multiplex PCR; TCRdb holds only in-frame clones, not every one. The table lists around 2,000 clones. FACS sorting followed a roughly 6-day coculture of CFSE-labeled recipient PBMCs with irradiated graft donor PBMCs. Their antigens remain unidentified. Sequenced material: CD8+ T cells from blood cultured with allogeneic cells, taken before the transplant. The receptors shown here come from a human patient who received a combined kidney and bone marrow transplant.

For this clone: The read terminates 3 residues before the CDR3 end, so the remaining end is supplied by the germline J gene. The rearrangement uses TRBV4-1 and TRBJ1-5, with 7 bases identical to TRBD1. The CDR3 is made up of 14 amino acids. The germline gives CDR1 MGHRA, CDR2 YSYEKL. V lost 4 bases, J lost 4 bases, and 4 bases stayed unmatched. Partial CDR3 DNA: TGCGCCAGCAGCCGGGACAGTACGAATCAGCCC. Its translation is CASSRDSTNQP. The whole CDR3 reads CASSRDSTNQPQHF.

This clone shows up as large by frequency. Read data end 3 residues before the CDR3 end; the end is taken from the germline J gene. This rearrangement joins TRBV19 to TRBJ1-6; 8 nucleotides align to TRBD1. The length of the CDR3 is 15 residues. The V segment lost 1 base and the J segment 10 bases; nucleotides outside the gene matches: 6. Germline V gene sequence: CDR1 LNHDA, CDR2 SQIVND (reference sequence). The CDR3 DNA, read in part, is TGTGCCAGTAGTATAGGTGCAGGGGGCCGATCACCC. Its translation is CASSIGAGGRSP. The full CDR3 protein is CASSIGAGGRSPLHF.

Comments on this clone: The read finishes 3 residues shy of the CDR3 end, and the germline J gene is used to complete it. The chain uses TRBV2 and TRBJ1-2; D remains ambiguous. Trimming removed 1 base from V and 4 bases from J, with 16 bases in between. The CDR3 has 16 residues. In germline, CDR1 is SNHLY, CDR2 FYNNEI. CDR3 residues: CASSEGIQAISYGYTF. The part of the CDR3 DNA that was read is TGTGCCAGCAGTGAAGGGATCCAGGCAATTTCCTATGGC.

In terms of frequency, this clone is large. Sequencing ends 3 residues short of the CDR3 end; the germline J gene provides the rest. J is TRBJ2-2 and V is TRBV7-9, with D unresolved. The CDR3 spans 15 residues. The germline gives CDR1 SEHNR, CDR2 FQNEAQ (reference sequence). V lost 1 base to trimming and J lost 3 bases, with 9 bases between them. CDR3 bases read: TGTGCCAGCAGCTTAGGCGGCAGATACACCGGGGAG. It translates to CASSLGGRYTGE. In full, the CDR3 is CASSLGGRYTGELFF.

This clone is medium-sized (0.01 to 0.1%) by frequency. Read data end 3 residues before the CDR3 end; the end is taken from the germline J gene. The rearrangement links TRBV29-1 to TRBJ2-7; 7 nucleotides align to TRBD2. V gave up 3 bases and J gave up 1 base; unmatched junction bases: 9. Germline lookup yields CDR1 SQVTM and CDR2 ANQGSEA. The CDR3 runs to 15 residues. CDR3: CSVEGGDGPSYEQYF. CDR3 bases read: TGCAGCGTTGAGGGGGGGGACGGCCCTTCCTACGAG.

In regard to this clone: The read stops 3 residues short of the end of the CDR3; the missing end is completed from the germline J gene. The rearrangement uses TRBV11-2 and TRBJ2-1, with TRBD2 identical over 11 bases. V lost 5 bases and J lost 6; bases outside the gene matches: 6. This CDR3 spans 15 amino acids. Germline CDR1 and CDR2: SGHAT and FQNNGV. The sequenced part of the CDR3 DNA is TGTGCCAGCAGCCCGCCGGGACTAGCGGTCAATGAG. Translating it yields CASSPPGLAVNE. The whole CDR3 sequence is CASSPPGLAVNEQFF.

A word on this clone: Read data end 3 residues before the CDR3 end; the end is taken from the germline J gene. V and J are TRBV20-1 and TRBJ2-1; 9 nucleotides match TRBD1. Trimming took 2 bases from V and 9 from J; bases not matched to a gene: 14. CDR3 length: 16 residues. Germline CDR1 reads DFQATT; CDR2 reads SNEGSKA (reference sequence). The CDR3 sequence is CSARQSGTGFFLEQFF. Partial CDR3 DNA: TGCAGTGCTAGACAATCCGGGACAGGGTTTTTTCTTGAG.

In regard to this clone: The CDR3 end falls 3 residues outside the read, so it is completed with the germline J gene. The chain couples TRBV6-2 or TRBV6-3 to TRBJ2-1; 15 nucleotides line up with TRBD2. The length of the CDR3 is 16 residues. CDR1 and CDR2 from the germline V gene are MNHEY and SVGEGT. V was pared by 6 bases and J by 5 bases, with 5 bases of the junction left unmatched. The chain's CDR3 is CASSGLAGGPNNEQFF. The sequenced CDR3 bases are TGTGCCAGCAGCGGACTAGCGGGGGGGCCGAACAATGAG.

For this clone: The read is 3 residues too short to cover the CDR3 end, so that end is filled in from the germline J gene. The genes are TRBV12-3 or TRBV12-4 and TRBJ2-7; tentatively, D is TRBD1 (6 bases). CDR3 length: 14 amino acids. Deletions cut 1 base from V and 4 bases from J, with 11 bases between. The sequenced CDR3 bases are TGTGCCAGCAGTTTAGGGATACAGGGTTACGAG. Its translation is CASSLGIQGYE. The whole CDR3 region reads CASSLGIQGYEQYF.

Details on this clone: The read finishes 3 residues shy of the CDR3 end, and the germline J gene is used to complete it. The rearrangement uses TRBV19 and TRBJ2-5, with D possibly being TRBD2 (5 bases). The CDR3 is 13 residues long. Trimming left V 6 bases short and J 1 base short, with 9 bases between. Germline assignment: CDR1 LNHDA and CDR2 SQIVND (reference sequence). CDR3 amino acids: CASSIGVQETQYF. Partial CDR3 DNA: TGTGCCAGTAGCATCGGGGTCCAAGAGACC.